This T cell receptor (beta chain) appears in the sequencing data of a study of cytomegalovirus exposure and HLA in healthy donors. The CDR3 runs 14 residues. In germline, CDR1 is LNHDA, CDR2 SQIVND (reference sequence). After removal of 6 bases from V and 8 bases from J, the junction contained 7 bases not matched to a gene. Use of 60 Vbeta and 13 Jbeta primers characterized the PCR. Using immunoSEQ multiplex PCR, the repertoire was profiled, and TCRdb retains in-frame clones only, with some absent. Seen here are around 210,000 clones, around 83% observed once, and the top ten hold 0.24%. Overall study findings and caveats: Later work found most CMV-associated TCR beta chains apparently HLA-restricted. Later on, an analysis showed TCR association rates differing by HLA locus, with DRB1 the most and HLA-C the fewest. A further, later analysis showed that HLA-associated TCR beta chains (compared with equally common others) were more clonally expanded.

To note about this clone: Its specificity is not known.

This chain links TRBV19 with TRBJ1-4; 9 positions agree with TRBD1. The sequenced sample consisted of PBMCs. This clonotype originated in a girl aged 2-10 years in good health and CMV-seronegative. CDR3 nucleotides: TGTGCCAGTAGAACGCCGGGACAGGGCGAAAAACTGTTTTTT. As protein: CASRTPGQGEKLFF.